This TCR beta chain was captured in a study of post-analysis software for immune sequencing data. Study results and caveats: Included in a set of roughly 5 TRBV segments more frequent in patients than controls were TRBV5-6, TRBV5-1 and TRBV20-1.

Germline trimming cut 8 bases from V and 4 bases from J; bases unmatched to any gene: 17. Germline CDR1 is GTSNPN and CDR2 is SVGIG (reference sequence). The CDR3 has 17 amino acids. Remarks on this clonotype: No antigen is known for it.

The library was made from cDNA and included unique molecular identifiers. From the PCR reads, TCRdb called clonotypes with MiXCR, one entry per CDR3 protein. Of fewer than 850,000 distinct CDR3 sequences listed, 46% are singletons. Sequencing used blood. The origin of this receptor is a girl aged 10 to 17 with multiple sclerosis. V usage is TRBV30 and J usage is TRBJ2-1, with 10 bases identical to TRBD2. The CDR3 is CAGRTSGTTGVYNEQFF. In DNA form, the CDR3 reads TGTGCCGGGCGGACTAGCGGAACGACGGGGGTGTACAATGAGCAGTTCTTC.